The T cell receptor (beta chain) under discussion was sequenced for a study of blood T cell repertoires in COVID-19. Across the whole study: The United States, Italy and Spain provided the acute and convalescent COVID-19 samples. T cells, B-cell-depleted T cells, or PBMCs provided the cDNA or gDNA that served as material.

In the authors' methods: Reference gene primer amplification gave nucleated cell count estimates. The data were produced by immunoSEQ multiplex PCR, yet TCRdb's version contains in-frame clones alone and is incomplete. The V and J calls and the clone size are those of that table, but D and trimming were determined from the DNA. Of roughly 87,000 clones in the sample, around nine tenths are singletons; the top ten hold more than 4%. Germline values: CDR1 SGHNT, CDR2 YYREEE (reference sequence). V was shortened by 7 bases and J by 0 bases, with 9 bases between the two germline ends. The CDR3 runs to 13 residues.

The genes are TRBV5-4 and TRBJ2-3; no reliable D call. Sample: peripheral blood. The clonotype originates from a man between 35 and 55 years old with acute or convalescent COVID-19. In DNA, the CDR3 is TGTGCCAGCGGGCCCTACAGCACAGATACGCAGTATTTT. It specifies CASGPYSTDTQYF.